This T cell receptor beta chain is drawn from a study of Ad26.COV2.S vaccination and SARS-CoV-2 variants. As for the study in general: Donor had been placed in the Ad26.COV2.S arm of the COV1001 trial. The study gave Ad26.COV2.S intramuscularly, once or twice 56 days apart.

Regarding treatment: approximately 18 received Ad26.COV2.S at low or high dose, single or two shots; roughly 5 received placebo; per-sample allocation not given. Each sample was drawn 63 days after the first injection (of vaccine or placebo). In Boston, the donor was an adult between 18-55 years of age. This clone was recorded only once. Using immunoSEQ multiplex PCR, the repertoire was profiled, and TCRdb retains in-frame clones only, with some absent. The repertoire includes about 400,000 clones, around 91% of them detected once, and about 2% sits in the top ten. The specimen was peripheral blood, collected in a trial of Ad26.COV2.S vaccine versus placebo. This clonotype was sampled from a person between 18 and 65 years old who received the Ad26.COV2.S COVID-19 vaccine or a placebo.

The CDR3 protein is CASSYGQGSSPLHF. The CDR3 bases are TGTGCCAGCAGTTATGGACAGGGGAGTTCACCCCTCCACTTT. J is TRBJ1-6 and V is TRBV5-6; 9 nucleotides match TRBD1. Trimming cost V 5 bases and J 9 bases; bases outside gene matches: 6. CDR1 is SGHDT, CDR2 YYEEEE, per germline. The CDR3 has 14 residues.